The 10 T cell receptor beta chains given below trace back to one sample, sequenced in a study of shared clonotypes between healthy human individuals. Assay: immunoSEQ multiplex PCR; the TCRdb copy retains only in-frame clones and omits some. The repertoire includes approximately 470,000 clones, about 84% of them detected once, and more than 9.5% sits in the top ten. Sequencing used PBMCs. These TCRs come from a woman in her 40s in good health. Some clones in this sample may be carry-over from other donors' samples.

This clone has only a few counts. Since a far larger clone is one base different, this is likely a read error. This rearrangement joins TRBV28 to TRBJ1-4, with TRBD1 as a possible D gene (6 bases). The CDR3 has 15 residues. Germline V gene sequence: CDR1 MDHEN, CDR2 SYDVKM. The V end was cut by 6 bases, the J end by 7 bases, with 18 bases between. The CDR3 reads CASRPHGQHSEKLFF. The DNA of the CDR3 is TGTGCCAGCAGACCTCACGGACAGCATAGTGAAAAACTGTTTTTT.

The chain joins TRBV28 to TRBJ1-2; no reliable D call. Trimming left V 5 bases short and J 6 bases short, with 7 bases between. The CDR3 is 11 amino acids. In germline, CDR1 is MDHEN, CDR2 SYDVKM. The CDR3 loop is CASSRMDGYTF. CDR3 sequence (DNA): TGTGCCAGCAGTAGAATGGATGGCTACACCTTC.

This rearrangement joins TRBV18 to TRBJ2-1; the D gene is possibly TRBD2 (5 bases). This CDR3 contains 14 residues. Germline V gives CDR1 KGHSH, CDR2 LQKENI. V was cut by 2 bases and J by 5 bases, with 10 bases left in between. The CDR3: CASSPGSLDNEQFF. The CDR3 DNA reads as TGTGCCAGCTCACCAGGGAGTTTGGACAATGAGCAGTTCTTC.

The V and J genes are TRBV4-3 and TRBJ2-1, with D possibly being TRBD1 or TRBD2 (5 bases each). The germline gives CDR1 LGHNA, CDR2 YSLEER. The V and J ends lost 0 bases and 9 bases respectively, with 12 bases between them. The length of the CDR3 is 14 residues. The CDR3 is CASSQDGGRAEQFF. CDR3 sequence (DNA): TGCGCCAGCAGCCAAGATGGGGGACGGGCTGAGCAGTTCTTC.

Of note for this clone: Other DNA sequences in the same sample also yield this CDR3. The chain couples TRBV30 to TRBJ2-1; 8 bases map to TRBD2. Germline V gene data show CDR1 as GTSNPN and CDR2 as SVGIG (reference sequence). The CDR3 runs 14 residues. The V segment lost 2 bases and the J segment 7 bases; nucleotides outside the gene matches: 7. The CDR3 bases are TGTGCCTGGAGTACCAGCGGGAGATGGAATGAGCAGTTCTTC. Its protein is CAWSTSGRWNEQFF. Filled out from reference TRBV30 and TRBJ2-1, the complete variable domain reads SQTIHQWPATLVQPVGSPLSLECTVEGTSNPNLYWYRQAAGRGLQLLFYSVGIGQISSEVPQNLSASRPQDRQFILSSKKLLLSDSGFYLCAWSTSGRWNEQFFGPGTRLTVL.

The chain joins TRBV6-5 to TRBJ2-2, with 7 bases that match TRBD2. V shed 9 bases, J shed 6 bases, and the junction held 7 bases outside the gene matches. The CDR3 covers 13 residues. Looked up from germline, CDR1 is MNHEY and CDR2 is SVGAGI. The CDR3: CARGREGAGELFF. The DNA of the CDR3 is TGTGCCAGGGGGAGGGAAGGGGCCGGGGAGCTGTTTTTT.

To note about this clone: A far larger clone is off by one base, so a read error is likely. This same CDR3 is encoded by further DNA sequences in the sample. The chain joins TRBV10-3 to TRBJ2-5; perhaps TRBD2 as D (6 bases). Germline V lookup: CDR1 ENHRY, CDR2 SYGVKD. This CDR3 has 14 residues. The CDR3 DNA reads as TGTGCCATCCGGGATAGCGGTCGAAGGGAGACACAGTACTTC. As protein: CAIRDSGRRETQYF.

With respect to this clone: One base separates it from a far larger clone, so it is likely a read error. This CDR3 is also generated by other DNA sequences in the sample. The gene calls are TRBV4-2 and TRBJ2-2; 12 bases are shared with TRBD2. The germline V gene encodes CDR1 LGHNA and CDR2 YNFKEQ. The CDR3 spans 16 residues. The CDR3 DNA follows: TGTGCCAGCAGTCTAGCGGGAGGGCTCAACACCGGGGAGCTGTTCTTT. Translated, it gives CASSLAGGLNTGELFF.

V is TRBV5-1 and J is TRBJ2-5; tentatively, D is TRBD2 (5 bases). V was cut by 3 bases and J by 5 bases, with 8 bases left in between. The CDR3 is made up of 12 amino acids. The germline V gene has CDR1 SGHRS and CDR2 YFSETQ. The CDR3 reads CASSSGWETQYF. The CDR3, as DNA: TGCGCCAGCAGCTCGGGGTGGGAGACCCAGTACTTC.

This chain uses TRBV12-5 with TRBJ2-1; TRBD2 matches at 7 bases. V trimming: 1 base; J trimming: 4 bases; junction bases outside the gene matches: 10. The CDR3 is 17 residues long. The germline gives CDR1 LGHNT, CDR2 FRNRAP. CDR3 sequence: CASGLAPGLPNYNEQFF. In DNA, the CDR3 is TGTGCTAGTGGTTTGGCACCGGGACTACCAAATTACAATGAGCAGTTCTTC.